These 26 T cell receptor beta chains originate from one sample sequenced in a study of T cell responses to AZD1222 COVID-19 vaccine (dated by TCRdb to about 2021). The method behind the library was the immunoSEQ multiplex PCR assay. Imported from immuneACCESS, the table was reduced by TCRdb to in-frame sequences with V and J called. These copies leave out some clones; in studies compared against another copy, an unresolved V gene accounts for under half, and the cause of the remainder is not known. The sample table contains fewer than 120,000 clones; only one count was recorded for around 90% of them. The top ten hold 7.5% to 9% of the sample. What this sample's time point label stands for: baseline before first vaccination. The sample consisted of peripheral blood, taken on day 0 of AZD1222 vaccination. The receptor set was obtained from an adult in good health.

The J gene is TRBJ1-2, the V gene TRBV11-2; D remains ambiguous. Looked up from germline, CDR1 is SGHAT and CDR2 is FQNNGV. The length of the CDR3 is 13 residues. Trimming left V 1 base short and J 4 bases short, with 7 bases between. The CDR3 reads CASSLGQAYGYTF. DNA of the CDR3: TGTGCCAGCAGCTTAGGGCAGGCCTATGGCTACACCTTC.

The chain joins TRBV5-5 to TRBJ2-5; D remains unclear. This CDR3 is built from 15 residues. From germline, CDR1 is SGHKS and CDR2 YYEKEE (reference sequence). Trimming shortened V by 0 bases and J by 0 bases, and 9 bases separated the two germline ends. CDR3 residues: CASSLVQIYQETQYF. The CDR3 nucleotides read TGTGCCAGCAGCTTGGTACAGATTTACCAAGAGACCCAGTACTTC.

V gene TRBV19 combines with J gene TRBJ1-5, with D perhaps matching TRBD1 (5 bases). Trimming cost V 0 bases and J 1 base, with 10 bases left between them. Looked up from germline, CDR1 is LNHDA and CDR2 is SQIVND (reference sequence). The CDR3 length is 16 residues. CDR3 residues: CASSIDLGRSNQPQHF. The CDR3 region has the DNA TGTGCCAGTAGTATAGACCTGGGACGGAGCAATCAGCCCCAGCATTTT.

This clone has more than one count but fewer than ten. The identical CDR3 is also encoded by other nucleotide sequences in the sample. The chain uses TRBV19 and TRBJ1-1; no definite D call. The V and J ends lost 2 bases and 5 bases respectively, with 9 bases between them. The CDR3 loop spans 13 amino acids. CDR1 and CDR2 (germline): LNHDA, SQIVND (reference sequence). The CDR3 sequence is CASSISLGTEAFF. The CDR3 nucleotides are TGTGCCAGTAGTATAAGCTTGGGGACTGAAGCTTTCTTT.

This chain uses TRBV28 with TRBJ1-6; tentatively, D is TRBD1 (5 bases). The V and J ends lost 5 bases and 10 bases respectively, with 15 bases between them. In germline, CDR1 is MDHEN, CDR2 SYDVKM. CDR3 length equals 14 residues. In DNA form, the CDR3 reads TGTGCCAGCAGTCACGGGGGGAGCGGATCACCCCTCCACTTT. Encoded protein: CASSHGGSGSPLHF. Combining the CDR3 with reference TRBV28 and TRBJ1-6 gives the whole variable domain DVKVTQSSRYLVKRTGEKVFLECVQDMDHENMFWYRQDPGLGLRLIYFSYDVKMKEKGDIPEGYSVSREKKERFSLILESASTNQTSMYLCASSHGGSGSPLHFGNGTRLTVT.

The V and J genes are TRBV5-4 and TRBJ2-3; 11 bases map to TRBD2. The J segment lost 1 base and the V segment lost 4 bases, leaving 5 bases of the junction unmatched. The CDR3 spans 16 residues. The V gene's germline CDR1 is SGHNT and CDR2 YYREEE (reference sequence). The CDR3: CASSENSGGGTDTQYF. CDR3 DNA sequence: TGTGCCAGCAGCGAGAATAGCGGGGGGGGCACAGATACGCAGTATTTT.

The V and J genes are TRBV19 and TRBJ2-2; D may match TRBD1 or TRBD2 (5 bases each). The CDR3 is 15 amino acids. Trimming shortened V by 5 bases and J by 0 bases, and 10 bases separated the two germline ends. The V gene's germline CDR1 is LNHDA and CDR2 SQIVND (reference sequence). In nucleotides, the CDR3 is TGTGCCAGTAGTCCGGGACGAACGAACACCGGGGAGCTGTTTTTT. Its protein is CASSPGRTNTGELFF.

CDR3 in amino acids: CASSIGAWGVYTF. In DNA, the CDR3 is TGTGCCAGTAGTATAGGAGCGTGGGGAGTCTACACCTTC. The V call is TRBV19, the J call TRBJ1-2; D is unresolved. Trimming left V 1 base short and J 10 bases short, with 13 bases between. The CDR3 runs 13 residues. Germline-derived CDR1 and CDR2 are LNHDA and SQIVND (reference sequence).

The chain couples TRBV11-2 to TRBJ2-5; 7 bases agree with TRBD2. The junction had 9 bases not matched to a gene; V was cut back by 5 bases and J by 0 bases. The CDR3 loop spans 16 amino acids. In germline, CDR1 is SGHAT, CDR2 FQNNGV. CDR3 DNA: TGTGCCAGCAGCCCTAATCCAGCGGGGTACCAAGAGACCCAGTACTTC. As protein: CASSPNPAGYQETQYF.

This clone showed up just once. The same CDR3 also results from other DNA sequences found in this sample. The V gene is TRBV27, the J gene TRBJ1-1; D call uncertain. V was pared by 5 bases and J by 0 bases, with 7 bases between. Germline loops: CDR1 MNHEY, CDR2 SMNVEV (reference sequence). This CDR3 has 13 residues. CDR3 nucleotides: TGTGCCAGCAGTGTCAGCGTGAACACTGAAGCTTTCTTT. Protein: CASSVSVNTEAFF.

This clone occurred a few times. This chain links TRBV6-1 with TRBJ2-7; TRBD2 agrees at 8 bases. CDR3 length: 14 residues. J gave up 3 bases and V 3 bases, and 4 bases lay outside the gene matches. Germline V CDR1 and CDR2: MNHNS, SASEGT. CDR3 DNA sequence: TGTGCCAGCAGTGAGCGGGGGGAGTTCTACGAGCAGTACTTC. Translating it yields CASSERGEFYEQYF.

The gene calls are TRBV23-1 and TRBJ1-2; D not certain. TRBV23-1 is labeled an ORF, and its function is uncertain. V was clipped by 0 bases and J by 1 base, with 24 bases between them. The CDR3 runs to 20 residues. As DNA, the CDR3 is TGCGCCAGCAGTCAATCGTTACGGGGTAGTCTCTCCCAATTTAACTATGGCTACACCTTC. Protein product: CASSQSLRGSLSQFNYGYTF.

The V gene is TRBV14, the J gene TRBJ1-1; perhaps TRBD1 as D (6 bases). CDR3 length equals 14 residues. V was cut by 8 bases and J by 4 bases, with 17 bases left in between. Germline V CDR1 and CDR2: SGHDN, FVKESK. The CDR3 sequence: CASGVGAPGTEAFF. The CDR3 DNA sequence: TGTGCCAGCGGCGTGGGGGCCCCGGGCACTGAAGCTTTCTTT.

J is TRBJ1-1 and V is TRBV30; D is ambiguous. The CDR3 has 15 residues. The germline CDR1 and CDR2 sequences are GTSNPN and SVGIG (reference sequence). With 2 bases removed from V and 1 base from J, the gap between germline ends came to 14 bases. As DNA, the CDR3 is TGTGCCTGGAGTACACTCCCCCCCCCGAACACTGAAGCTTTCTTT. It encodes CAWSTLPPPNTEAFF.

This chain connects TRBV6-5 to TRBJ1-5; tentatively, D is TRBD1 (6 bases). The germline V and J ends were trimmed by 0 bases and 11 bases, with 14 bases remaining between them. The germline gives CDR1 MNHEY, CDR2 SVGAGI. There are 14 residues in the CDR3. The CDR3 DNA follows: TGTGCCAGCAGTTACTCCGGGGGCAACTTGGCCCAGCATTTT. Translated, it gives CASSYSGGNLAQHF.

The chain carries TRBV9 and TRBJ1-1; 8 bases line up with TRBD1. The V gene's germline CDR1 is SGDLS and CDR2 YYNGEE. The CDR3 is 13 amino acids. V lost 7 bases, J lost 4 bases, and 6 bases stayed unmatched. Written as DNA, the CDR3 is TGTGCCAGCGCAGGACAGGGTCGCACTGAAGCTTTCTTT. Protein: CASAGQGRTEAFF.

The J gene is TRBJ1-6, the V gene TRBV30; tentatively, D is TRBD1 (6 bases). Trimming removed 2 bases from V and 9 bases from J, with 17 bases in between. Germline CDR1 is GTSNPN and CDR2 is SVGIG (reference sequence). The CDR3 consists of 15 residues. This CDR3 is CAWSRRLTDSSPLHF. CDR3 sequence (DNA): TGTGCCTGGAGTCGGAGATTAACGGACAGTTCACCCCTCCACTTT.

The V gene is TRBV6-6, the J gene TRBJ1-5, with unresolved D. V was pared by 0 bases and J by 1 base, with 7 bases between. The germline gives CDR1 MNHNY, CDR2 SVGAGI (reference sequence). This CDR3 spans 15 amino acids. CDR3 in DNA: TGTGCCAGCAGTTACTCGGGTGGGAGCAATCAGCCCCAGCATTTT. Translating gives CASSYSGGSNQPQHF.

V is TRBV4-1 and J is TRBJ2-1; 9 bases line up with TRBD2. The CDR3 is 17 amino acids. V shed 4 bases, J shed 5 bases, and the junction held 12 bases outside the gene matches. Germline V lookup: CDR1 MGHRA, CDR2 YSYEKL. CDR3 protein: CASSLKVAGGRDNEQFF. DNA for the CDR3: TGCGCCAGCAGCCTAAAGGTTGCGGGGGGGAGGGACAATGAGCAGTTCTTC.

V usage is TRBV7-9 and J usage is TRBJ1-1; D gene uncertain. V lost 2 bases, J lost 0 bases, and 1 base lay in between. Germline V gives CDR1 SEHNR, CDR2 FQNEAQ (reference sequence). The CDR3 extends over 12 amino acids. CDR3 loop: CASSLLNTEAFF. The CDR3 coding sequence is TGTGCCAGCAGCTTATTGAACACTGAAGCTTTCTTT.

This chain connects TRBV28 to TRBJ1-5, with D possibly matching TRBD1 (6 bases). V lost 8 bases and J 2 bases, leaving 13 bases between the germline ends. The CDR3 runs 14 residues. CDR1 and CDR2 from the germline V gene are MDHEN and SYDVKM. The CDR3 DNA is TGTGCCAGCCAGGGGCTCCTGGGCAATCAGCCCCAGCATTTT. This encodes CASQGLLGNQPQHF.

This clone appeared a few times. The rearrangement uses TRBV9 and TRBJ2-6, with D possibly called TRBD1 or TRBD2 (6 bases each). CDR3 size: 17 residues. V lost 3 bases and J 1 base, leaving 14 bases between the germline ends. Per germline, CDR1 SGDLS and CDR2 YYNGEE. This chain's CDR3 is CASSASQGGSGANVLTF. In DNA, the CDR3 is TGTGCCAGCAGCGCTAGTCAAGGGGGGTCTGGGGCCAACGTCCTGACTTTC.

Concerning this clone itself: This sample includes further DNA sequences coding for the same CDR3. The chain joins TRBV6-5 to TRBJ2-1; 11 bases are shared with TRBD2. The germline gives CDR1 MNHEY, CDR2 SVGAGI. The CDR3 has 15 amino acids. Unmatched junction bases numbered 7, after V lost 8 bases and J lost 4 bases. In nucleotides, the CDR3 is TGTGCCAGCTCGCTTAGCGGGGGGGGTTACAATGAGCAGTTCTTC. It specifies CASSLSGGGYNEQFF.

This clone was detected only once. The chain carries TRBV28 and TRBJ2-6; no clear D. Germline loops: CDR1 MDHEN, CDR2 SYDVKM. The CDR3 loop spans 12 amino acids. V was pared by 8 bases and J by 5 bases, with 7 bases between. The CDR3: CASSIRANVLTF. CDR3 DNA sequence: TGTGCCAGCTCAATACGGGCCAACGTCCTGACTTTC.

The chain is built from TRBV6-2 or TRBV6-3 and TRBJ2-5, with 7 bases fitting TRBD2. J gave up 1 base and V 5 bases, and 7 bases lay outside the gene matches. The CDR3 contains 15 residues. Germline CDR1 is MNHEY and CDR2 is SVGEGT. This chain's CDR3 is CASSPPGGIQETQYF. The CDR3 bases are TGTGCCAGCAGTCCCCCGGGGGGTATCCAAGAGACCCAGTACTTC.

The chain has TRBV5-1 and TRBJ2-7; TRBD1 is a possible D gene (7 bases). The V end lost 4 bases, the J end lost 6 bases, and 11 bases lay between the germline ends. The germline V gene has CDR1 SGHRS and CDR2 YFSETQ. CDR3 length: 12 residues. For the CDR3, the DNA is TGCGCCAGCAGCGCAGGGGGGCGCGAGCAGTACTTC. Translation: CASSAGGREQYF.